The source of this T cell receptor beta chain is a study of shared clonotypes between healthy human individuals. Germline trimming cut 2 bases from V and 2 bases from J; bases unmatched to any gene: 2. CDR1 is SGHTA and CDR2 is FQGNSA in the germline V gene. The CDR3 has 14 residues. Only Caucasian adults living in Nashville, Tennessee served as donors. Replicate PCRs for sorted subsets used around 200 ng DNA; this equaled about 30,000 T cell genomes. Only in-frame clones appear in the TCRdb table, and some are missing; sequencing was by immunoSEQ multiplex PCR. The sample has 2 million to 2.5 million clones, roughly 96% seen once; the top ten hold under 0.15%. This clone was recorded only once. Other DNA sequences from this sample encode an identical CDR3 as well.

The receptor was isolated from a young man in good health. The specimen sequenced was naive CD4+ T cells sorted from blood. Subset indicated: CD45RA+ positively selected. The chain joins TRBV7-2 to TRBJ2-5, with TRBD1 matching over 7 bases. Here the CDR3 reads CASSLSRGQETQYF. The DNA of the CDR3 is TGTGCCAGCAGCTTAAGCAGGGGGCAAGAGACCCAGTACTTC. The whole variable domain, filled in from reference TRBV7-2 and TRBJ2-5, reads GAGVSQSPSNKVTEKGKDVELRCDPISGHTALYWYRQSLGQGLEFLIYFQGNSAPDKSGLPSDRFSAERTGGSVSTLTIQRTQQEDSAVYLCASSLSRGQETQYFGPGTRLLVL.